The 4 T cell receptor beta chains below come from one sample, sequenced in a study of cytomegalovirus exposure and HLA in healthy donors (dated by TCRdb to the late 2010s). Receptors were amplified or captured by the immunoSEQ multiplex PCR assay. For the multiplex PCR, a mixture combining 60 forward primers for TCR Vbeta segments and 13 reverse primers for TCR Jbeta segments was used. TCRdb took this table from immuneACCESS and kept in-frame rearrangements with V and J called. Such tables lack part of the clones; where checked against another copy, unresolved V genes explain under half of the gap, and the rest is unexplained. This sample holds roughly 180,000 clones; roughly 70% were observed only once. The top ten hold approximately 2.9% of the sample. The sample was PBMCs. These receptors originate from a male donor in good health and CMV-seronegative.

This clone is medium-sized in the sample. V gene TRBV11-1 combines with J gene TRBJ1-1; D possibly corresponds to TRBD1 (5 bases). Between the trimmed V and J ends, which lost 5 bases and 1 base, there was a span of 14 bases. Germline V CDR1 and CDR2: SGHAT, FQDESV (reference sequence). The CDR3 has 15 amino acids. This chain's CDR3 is CASSPRGGGNTEAFF. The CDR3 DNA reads TGTGCCAGCAGCCCCCGAGGCGGGGGGAACACTGAAGCTTTCTTT.

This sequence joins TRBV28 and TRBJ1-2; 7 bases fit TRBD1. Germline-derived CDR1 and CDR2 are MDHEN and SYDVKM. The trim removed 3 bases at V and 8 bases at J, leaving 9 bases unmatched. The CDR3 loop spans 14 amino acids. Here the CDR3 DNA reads TGTGCCAGCAGTTTTCGACAGGGTGGCTCCGGCTACACCTTC. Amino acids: CASSFRQGGSGYTF.

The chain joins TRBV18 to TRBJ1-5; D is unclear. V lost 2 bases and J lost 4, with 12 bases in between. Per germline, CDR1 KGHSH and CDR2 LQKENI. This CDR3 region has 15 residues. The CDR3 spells CASSPTEVWNQPQHF. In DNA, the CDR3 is TGTGCCAGCTCACCAACCGAGGTGTGGAATCAGCCCCAGCATTTT.

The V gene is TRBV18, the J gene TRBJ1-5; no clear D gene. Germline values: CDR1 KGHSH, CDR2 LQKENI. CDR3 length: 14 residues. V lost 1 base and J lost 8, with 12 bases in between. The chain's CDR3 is CASSPRGDAKPQHF. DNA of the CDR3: TGTGCCAGCTCACCACGCGGGGATGCGAAGCCCCAGCATTTT.